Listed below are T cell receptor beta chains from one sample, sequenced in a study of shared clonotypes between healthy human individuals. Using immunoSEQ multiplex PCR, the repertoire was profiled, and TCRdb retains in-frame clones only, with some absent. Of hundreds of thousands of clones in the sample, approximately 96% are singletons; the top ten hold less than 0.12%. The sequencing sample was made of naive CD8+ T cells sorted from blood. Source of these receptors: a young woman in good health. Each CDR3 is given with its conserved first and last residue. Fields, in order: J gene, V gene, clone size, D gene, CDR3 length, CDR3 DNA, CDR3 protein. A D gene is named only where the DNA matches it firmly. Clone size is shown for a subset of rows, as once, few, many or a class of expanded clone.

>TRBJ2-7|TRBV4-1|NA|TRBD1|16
TGCGCCAGCAGCCGCATACAGGGGGAAGTGACCTACGAGCAGTACTTC
CASSRIQGEVTYEQYF
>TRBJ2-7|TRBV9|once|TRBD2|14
TGTGCCAGCAGCGTAGGCCTAGCGGGCTACGAGCAGTACTTC
CASSVGLAGYEQYF
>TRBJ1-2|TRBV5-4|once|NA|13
TGTGCCAGCAGTCAAACACTAATCAATGGCTACACCTTC
CASSQTLINGYTF
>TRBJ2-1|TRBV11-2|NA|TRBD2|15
TGTGCCAGCAGCTCAGGACTAGCGACCTACAATGAGCAGTTCTTC
CASSSGLATYNEQFF
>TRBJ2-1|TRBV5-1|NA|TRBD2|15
TGCGCCAGCAGCTTAACTAGCGGCTCCTACAATGAGCAGTTCTTC
CASSLTSGSYNEQFF
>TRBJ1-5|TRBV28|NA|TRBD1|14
TGTGCCAGCAGTCCCAGGACAGGGGGTCAGCCCCAGCATTTT
CASSPRTGGQPQHF
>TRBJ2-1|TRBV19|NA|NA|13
TGTGCCAGTAGTATATGGGGGCCCAATGAGCAGTTCTTC
CASSIWGPNEQFF
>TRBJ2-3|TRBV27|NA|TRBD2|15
TGTGCCAGCAGTTGGGGGCGGGAGGGCACAGATACGCAGTATTTT
CASSWGREGTDTQYF
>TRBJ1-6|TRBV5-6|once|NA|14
TGTGCCAGCAGCTTGGCTACAGATGATTCACCCCTCCACTTT
CASSLATDDSPLHF
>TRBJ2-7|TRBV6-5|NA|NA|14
TGTGCCAGCAGCCCCCCGGGGTACCCCTACGAGCAGTACTTC
CASSPPGYPYEQYF
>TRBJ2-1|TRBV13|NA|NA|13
TGTGCCAGCACAGGAGGGTGGGACAATGAGCAGTTCTTC
CASTGGWDNEQFF
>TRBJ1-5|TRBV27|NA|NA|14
TGTGCCAGCAGTTTAACGGTAGGCAATCAGCCCCAGCATTTT
CASSLTVGNQPQHF
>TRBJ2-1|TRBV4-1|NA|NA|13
TGCGCCAGCAGCCAAGACAGGGTTCACGAGCAGTTCTTC
CASSQDRVHEQFF
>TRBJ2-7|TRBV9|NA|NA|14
TGTGCCAGCAGCGTAGAGGGGTCCTCGGGCGAGCAGTACTTC
CASSVEGSSGEQYF
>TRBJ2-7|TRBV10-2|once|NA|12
TGCGCCACCCAGCTAGGATCCTACGAGCAGTACTTC
CATQLGSYEQYF
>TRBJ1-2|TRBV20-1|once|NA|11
TGCAGTGCTCCCCCCTTTCCTGGCTACACCTTC
CSAPPFPGYTF
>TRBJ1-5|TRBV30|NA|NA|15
TGTGCCTGGTCGGACAGCGGAAAGGGCAATCAGCCCCAGCATTTT
CAWSDSGKGNQPQHF
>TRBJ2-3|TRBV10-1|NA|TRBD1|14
TGCGCCAGCAGTGAGTCGACAGGGTTGGATACGCAGTATTTT
CASSESTGLDTQYF
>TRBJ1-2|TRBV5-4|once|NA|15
TGTGCCAGCAGCTTGGCGGGGGTTATTAACTATGGCTACACCTTC
CASSLAGVINYGYTF
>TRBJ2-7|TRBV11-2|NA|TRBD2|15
TGTGCCAGCAGCTCACTAGCGGTTGGCTCCTACGAGCAGTACTTC
CASSSLAVGSYEQYF
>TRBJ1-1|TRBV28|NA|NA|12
TGTGCCAGCAGTTTTATGAACACTGAAGCTTTCTTT
CASSFMNTEAFF
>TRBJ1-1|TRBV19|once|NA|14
TGTGCCAGTAGTATGTTCGGGGGGGGGCCAGAAGCTTTCTTT
CASSMFGGGPEAFF
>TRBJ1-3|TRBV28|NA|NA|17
TGTGCCAGCAGTCTCCGGACGGCGACGGCCTCTGGAAACACCATATATTTT
CASSLRTATASGNTIYF
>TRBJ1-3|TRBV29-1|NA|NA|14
TGCAGCGGACTCCGACGGAACTCTGGAAACACCATATATTTT
CSGLRRNSGNTIYF
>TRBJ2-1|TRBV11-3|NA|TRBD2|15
TGTGCCAGCAGCGATCCGGGACTAGCGGGCGATGAGCAGTTCTTC
CASSDPGLAGDEQFF
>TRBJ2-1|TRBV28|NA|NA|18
TGTGCCAGCAGTTCCCCCTGGTCGGACGGTTATTTGGGTGATGAGCAGTTCTTC
CASSSPWSDGYLGDEQFF
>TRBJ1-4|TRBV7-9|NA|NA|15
TGTGCCAGCAACAAAGACGGGGCGATTAATGAAAAACTGTTTTTT
CASNKDGAINEKLFF
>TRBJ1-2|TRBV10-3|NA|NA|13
TGTGCCATCAGTGAGGTCCCAGATGATGGCTACACCTTC
CAISEVPDDGYTF
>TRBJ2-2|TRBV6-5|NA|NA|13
TGTGCCAGCAGTTATACAAGGTCCGGGGAGCTGTTTTTT
CASSYTRSGELFF
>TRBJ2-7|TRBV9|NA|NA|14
TGTGCCAGCAGCCCCCGGGGGTTATCCTACGAGCAGTACTTC
CASSPRGLSYEQYF
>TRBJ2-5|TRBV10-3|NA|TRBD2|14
TGTGCCATCAGTGAAACTAGCGGACGGGAGACCCAGTACTTC
CAISETSGRETQYF
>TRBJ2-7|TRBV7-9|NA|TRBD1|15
TGTGCCAGCAGCCCCTCCCAGGGGGCTCTCTACGAGCAGTACTTC
CASSPSQGALYEQYF
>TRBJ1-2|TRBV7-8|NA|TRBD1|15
TGTGCCAGCAGCTTAAGTAGGTCGACAGGGGATGGCTACACCTTC
CASSLSRSTGDGYTF
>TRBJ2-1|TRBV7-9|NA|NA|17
TGTGCCAGCAGCTCCGGTCGGGGCGGGCCCAATTACAATGAGCAGTTCTTC
CASSSGRGGPNYNEQFF
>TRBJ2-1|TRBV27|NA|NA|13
TGTGCCACCTCAGCGGGTCTGTACAATGAGCAGTTCTTC
CATSAGLYNEQFF
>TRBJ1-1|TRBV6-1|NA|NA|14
TGTGCCAGCAGTGAAGTTAACGGGAACACTGAAGCTTTCTTT
CASSEVNGNTEAFF
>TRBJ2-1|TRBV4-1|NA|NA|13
TGCGCCAGCAGCCATCCTGGGCACAATGAGCAGTTCTTC
CASSHPGHNEQFF
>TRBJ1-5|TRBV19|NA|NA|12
TGTGCCAGTAGTTGGGAGATCCAGCCCCAGCATTTT
CASSWEIQPQHF
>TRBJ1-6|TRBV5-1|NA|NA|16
TGCGCCAGCAGCTTGGCGGGGGGGTCCTATAATTCACCCCTCCACTTT
CASSLAGGSYNSPLHF
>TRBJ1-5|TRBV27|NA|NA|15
TGTGCCAGCAGTTTATCGAGACAGAAGAATCAGCCCCAGCATTTT
CASSLSRQKNQPQHF
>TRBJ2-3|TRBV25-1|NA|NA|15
TGTGCCAGCAGTGAGTCCGGAGGCAGCACAGATACGCAGTATTTT
CASSESGGSTDTQYF
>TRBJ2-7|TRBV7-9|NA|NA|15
TGTGCCAGCAGCTTTGACGGAGGAGACTCCTACGAGCAGTACTTC
CASSFDGGDSYEQYF
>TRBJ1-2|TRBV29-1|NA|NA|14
TGCAGCGTTGAAAATTATGAAGGGAACTATGGCTACACCTTC
CSVENYEGNYGYTF
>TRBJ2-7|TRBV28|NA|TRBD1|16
TGTGCCAGCAGTCAGATCCCGGGACAGGGGGTTTACGAGCAGTACTTC
CASSQIPGQGVYEQYF
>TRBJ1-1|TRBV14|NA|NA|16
TGTGCCAGCAGCCAAGTCCGGTGGTCGCCGAACACTGAAGCTTTCTTT
CASSQVRWSPNTEAFF
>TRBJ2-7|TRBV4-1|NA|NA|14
TGCGCCAGCAGCCAACCGACCAAGTCCTACGAGCAGTACTTC
CASSQPTKSYEQYF
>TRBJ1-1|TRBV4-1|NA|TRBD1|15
TGCGCCAGCAGCCCACCGGGACAGAAGAACACTGAAGCTTTCTTT
CASSPPGQKNTEAFF
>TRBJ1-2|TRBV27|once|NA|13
TGTGCCAGCAGTTTATACGGAGACTATGGCTACACCTTC
CASSLYGDYGYTF
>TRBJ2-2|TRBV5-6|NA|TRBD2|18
TGTGCCAGCAGCTCGCTCGGACTAGCGGGAGGGAACACCGGGGAGCTGTTTTTT
CASSSLGLAGGNTGELFF
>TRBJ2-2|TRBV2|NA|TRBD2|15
TGTGCCAGCAGTGCCGGGACTAGAGACACCGGGGAGCTGTTTTTT
CASSAGTRDTGELFF
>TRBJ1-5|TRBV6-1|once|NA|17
TGTGCCAGCAGTGAAGCGGCAGGGTGGGGAAGCAATCAGCCCCAGCATTTT
CASSEAAGWGSNQPQHF
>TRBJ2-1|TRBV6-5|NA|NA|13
TGTGCCAGCCAGACTAGAGGTAGCAGTGAGCAGTTCTTC
CASQTRGSSEQFF
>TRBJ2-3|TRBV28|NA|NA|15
TGTGCCAGCAGCCCCCGTGCCAGGGCAACAGATACGCAGTATTTT
CASSPRARATDTQYF
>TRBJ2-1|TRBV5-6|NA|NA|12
TGTGCCAGCAGCCTCCAGGGAGGTGAGCAGTTCTTC
CASSLQGGEQFF
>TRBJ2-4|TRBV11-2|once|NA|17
TGTGCCAGCAGCCTCTTAGGACAGTCCTTAGCCAAAAACATTCAGTACTTC
CASSLLGQSLAKNIQYF
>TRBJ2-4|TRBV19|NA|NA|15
TGTGCCAGTAGTCCGCTGCCAGAGCAGAAAAACATTCAGTACTTC
CASSPLPEQKNIQYF
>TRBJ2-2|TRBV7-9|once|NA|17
TGTGCCAGCAGCTTAGTTCAGAGGCCAGAGAACACCGGGGAGCTGTTTTTT
CASSLVQRPENTGELFF
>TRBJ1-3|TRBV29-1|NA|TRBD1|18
TGCAGCGTTGAAGAGGAGGGACAGGGGGCTTTTTCTGGAAACACCATATATTTT
CSVEEEGQGAFSGNTIYF
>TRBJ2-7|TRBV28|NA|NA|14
TGTGCCAGCAGTTTGAGAGACAGTCCCTACGAGCAGTACTTC
CASSLRDSPYEQYF